This T cell receptor beta chain appears in the sequencing data of a study of technical replicates of blood from a few donors. V was trimmed by 11 bases and J by 9 bases, leaving 11 bases between them. Germline V gene sequence: CDR1 PRHDT, CDR2 FYEKMQ (reference sequence). This CDR3 comprises 10 residues. The table came from immunoSEQ multiplex PCR; TCRdb's copy has only in-frame clones and leaves some out. The sample holds more than 60,000 clones, approximately 95% seen once. This chain joins TRBV13 and TRBJ1-5, with D unresolved. This receptor was taken from a human donor in good health. The sample was T cells isolated from PBMCs. In nucleotides, the CDR3 is TGTGCCGGTTCGAGTGCGCCCCAGCATTTT. It is translated as CAGSSAPQHF. Filled out from reference TRBV13 and TRBJ1-5, the complete variable domain reads AAGVIQSPRHLIKEKRETATLKCYPIPRHDTVYWYQQGPGQDPQFLISFYEKMQSDKGSIPDRFSAQQFSDYHSELNMSSLELGDSALYFCAGSSAPQHFGDGTRLSIL.